This T cell receptor beta chain is from a study of blood T cell repertoires in COVID-19. Turning to the study itself: Samples taken during acute and convalescent COVID-19 were collected in the United States, Italy and Spain. PBMCs, B-cell-depleted T cells, or T cells provided the cDNA or gDNA that made up the material.

Participants' reported clinical history set cohort assignment. Exposed enrollees encountered a COVID-19 case at some point within 2 weeks before study entry. Profiled with immunoSEQ multiplex PCR; TCRdb holds only in-frame clones, not every one. Among 350,000 or so clones, roughly 90% were seen once, and the ten largest hold under 1.2%. The CDR3 has 15 residues. The germline gives CDR1 SGHRS, CDR2 YFSETQ. Trimming at V came to 3 bases and at J to 6 bases, leaving 6 bases not matched to a gene. The chain employs TRBV5-1 and TRBJ2-1, with 10 nucleotides matching TRBD2. Sequencing was carried out using PBMCs or T cells enriched from blood (not recorded which). The sequence was collected from a woman aged 25 to 39 who had been exposed to COVID-19. CDR3: CASSSIAGGFNEQFF. The CDR3 DNA reads as TGCGCCAGCAGCTCCATAGCGGGAGGTTTCAATGAGCAGTTCTTC.